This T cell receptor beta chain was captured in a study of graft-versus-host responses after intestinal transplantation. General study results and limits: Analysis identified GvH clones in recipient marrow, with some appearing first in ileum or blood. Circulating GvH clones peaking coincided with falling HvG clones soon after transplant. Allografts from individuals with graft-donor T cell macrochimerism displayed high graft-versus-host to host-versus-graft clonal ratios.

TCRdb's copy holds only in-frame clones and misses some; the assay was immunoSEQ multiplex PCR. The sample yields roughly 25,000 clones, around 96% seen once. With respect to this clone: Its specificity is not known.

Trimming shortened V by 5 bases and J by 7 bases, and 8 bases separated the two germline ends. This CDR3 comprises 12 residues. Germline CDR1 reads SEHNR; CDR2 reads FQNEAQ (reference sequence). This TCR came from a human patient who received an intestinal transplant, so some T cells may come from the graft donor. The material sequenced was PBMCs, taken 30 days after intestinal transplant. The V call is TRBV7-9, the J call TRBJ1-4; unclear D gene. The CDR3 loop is CASSQALEKLFF. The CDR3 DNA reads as TGTGCCAGCAGCCAAGCACTTGAAAAACTGTTTTTT. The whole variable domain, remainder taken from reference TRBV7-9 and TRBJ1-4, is DTGVSQNPRHKITKRGQNVTFRCDPISEHNRLYWYRQTLGQGPEFLTYFQNEAQLEKSRLLSDRFSAERPKGSFSTLEIQRTEQGDSAMYLCASSQALEKLFFGSGTQLSVL.